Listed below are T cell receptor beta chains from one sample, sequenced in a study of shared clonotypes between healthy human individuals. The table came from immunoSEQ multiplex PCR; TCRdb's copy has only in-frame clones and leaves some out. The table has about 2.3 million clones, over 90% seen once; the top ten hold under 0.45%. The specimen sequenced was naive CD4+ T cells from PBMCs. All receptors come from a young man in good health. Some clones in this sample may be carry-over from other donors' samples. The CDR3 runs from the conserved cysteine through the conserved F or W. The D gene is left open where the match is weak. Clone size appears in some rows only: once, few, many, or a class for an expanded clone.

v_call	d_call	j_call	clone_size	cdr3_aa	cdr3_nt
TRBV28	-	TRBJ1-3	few	CASSLVAGNTIYF	TGTGCCAGCAGTTTAGTGGCTGGAAACACCATATATTTT
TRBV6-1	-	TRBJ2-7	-	CASSENGVLSYEQYF	TGTGCCAGCAGTGAAAACGGGGTGCTGTCCTACGAGCAGTACTTC
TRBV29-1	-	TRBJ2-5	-	CSVSQGRGETQHF	TGCAGCGTTTCCCAGGGGAGAGGGGAGACCCAGCACTTC
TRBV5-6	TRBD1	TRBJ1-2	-	CASSYPGGGNYGYTF	TGTGCCAGCAGCTACCCAGGGGGCGGTAACTATGGCTACACCTTC
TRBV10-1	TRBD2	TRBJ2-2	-	CASRAGGNTGELFF	TGCGCCAGCAGAGCGGGAGGGAACACCGGGGAGCTGTTTTTT
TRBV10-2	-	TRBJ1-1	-	CASSEPLLEAFF	TGCGCCAGCAGTGAGCCCCTTCTGGAAGCTTTCTTT
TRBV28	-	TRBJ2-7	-	CASSLLSGSYEQYF	TGTGCCAGCAGTTTATTGTCGGGCTCCTACGAGCAGTACTTC
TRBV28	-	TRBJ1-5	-	CASRENSNQPQHF	TGTGCCAGCAGGGAAAATAGCAATCAGCCCCAGCATTTT
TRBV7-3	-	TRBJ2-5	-	CASSRRREETQYF	TGTGCCAGCAGCCGTCGGCGGGAAGAGACCCAGTACTTC
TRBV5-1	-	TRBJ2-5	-	CASSLFGGPGETQYF	TGCGCCAGCAGCTTGTTCGGGGGGCCGGGGGAGACCCAGTACTTC
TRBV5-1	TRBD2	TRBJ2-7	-	CASSLVSGSSYEQYF	TGCGCCAGCAGCTTGGTTAGCGGGAGCTCCTACGAGCAGTACTTC
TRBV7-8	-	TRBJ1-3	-	CASSFESGNTIYF	TGTGCCAGCAGCTTCGAGTCTGGAAACACCATATATTTT
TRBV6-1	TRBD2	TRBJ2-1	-	CASSELAGGANEQFF	TGTGCCAGCAGTGAACTAGCGGGAGGGGCCAATGAGCAGTTCTTC
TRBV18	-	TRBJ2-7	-	CASSRGSPSYEQYF	TGTGCCAGCTCACGGGGGAGCCCTAGCTACGAGCAGTACTTC
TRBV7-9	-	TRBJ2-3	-	CASSFGRGADTQYF	TGTGCCAGCAGCTTCGGTCGGGGCGCAGATACGCAGTATTTT
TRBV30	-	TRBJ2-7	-	CAWSVTQGLSYEQYF	TGTGCCTGGAGTGTAACGCAGGGCCTCTCCTACGAGCAGTACTTC
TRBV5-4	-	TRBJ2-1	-	CASSLAQREQFF	TGTGCCAGCAGCTTGGCCCAGCGAGAGCAGTTCTTC
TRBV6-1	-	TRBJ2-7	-	CASDRSTGLKNEQYF	TGTGCCAGCGATCGAAGTACTGGCCTAAAAAACGAGCAGTACTTC
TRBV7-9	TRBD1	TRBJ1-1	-	CASSFDRVGTEAFF	TGTGCCAGCAGCTTCGACAGGGTTGGCACTGAAGCTTTCTTT
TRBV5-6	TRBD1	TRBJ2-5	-	CASSRRQGETQYF	TGTGCCAGCAGCCGCCGACAGGGAGAGACCCAGTACTTC
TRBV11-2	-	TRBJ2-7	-	CASSSETGAYEQYF	TGTGCCAGCAGCTCAGAGACAGGAGCCTACGAGCAGTACTTC
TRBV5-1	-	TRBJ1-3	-	CASSLTQQSSGNTIYF	TGCGCCAGCAGCTTGACCCAACAGAGCTCTGGAAACACCATATATTTT
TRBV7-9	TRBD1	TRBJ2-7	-	CASSRQTGNEQYF	TGTGCCAGCAGCCGCCAGACAGGGAACGAGCAGTACTTC
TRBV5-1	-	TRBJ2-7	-	CASSLEGSYEQYF	TGCGCCAGCAGCTTGGAGGGCAGCTACGAGCAGTACTTC
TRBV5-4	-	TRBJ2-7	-	CASSLGQALNEQYF	TGTGCCAGCAGCTTGGGACAGGCGTTAAACGAGCAGTACTTC
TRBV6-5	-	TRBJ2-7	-	CASSVSGRYEQYF	TGTGCCAGCAGTGTCTCGGGACGTTACGAGCAGTACTTC
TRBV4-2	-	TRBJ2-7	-	CASSQPQFGYGGVEQYF	TGTGCCAGCAGCCAACCCCAATTCGGTTATGGCGGGGTTGAGCAGTACTTC
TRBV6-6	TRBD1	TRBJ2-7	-	CASRLTGTGPYEQYF	TGTGCCAGCAGATTGACCGGGACAGGGCCCTACGAGCAGTACTTC
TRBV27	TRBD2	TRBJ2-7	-	CAISPRGAYEQYF	TGTGCCATCAGTCCGCGGGGGGCCTACGAGCAGTACTTC
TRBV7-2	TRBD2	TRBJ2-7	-	CASSPVWGGGYEQYF	TGTGCCAGCAGCCCCGTCTGGGGCGGGGGCTACGAGCAGTACTTC
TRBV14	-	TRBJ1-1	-	CASSQGLLNTEAFF	TGTGCCAGCAGCCAAGGTTTGCTGAACACTGAAGCTTTCTTT
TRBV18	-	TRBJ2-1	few	CASSPRTNEQFF	TGTGCCAGCTCACCACGAACAAATGAGCAGTTCTTC
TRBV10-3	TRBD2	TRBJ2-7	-	CAVRAGGGYEQYF	TGTGCCGTGAGGGCGGGAGGGGGCTACGAGCAGTACTTC
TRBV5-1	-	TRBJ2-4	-	CASSPGHSPILLAKNIQYF	TGCGCCAGCAGCCCAGGCCACAGCCCTATACTCCTAGCCAAAAACATTCAGTACTTC
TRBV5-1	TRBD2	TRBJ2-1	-	CASSLGGLAGWDEQFF	TGCGCCAGCAGCTTGGGGGGACTAGCGGGATGGGATGAGCAGTTCTTC
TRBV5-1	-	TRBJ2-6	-	CASSTNPSGANVLTF	TGCGCCAGCAGCACTAATCCCTCTGGGGCCAACGTCCTGACTTTC
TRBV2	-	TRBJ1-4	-	CASKTGAPYEKLFF	TGTGCCAGCAAGACAGGCGCTCCTTATGAAAAACTGTTTTTT
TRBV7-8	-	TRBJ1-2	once	CASSLAMKNGYTF	TGTGCCAGCAGCTTAGCGATGAAGAATGGCTACACCTTC
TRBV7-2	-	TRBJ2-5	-	CASSLLAPAETQYF	TGTGCCAGCAGCTTACTAGCGCCCGCAGAGACCCAGTACTTC
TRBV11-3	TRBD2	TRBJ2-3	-	CASSSGASGSDTQYF	TGTGCCAGCAGCTCGGGGGCTAGCGGGAGTGATACGCAGTATTTT
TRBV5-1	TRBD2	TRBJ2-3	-	CASSLIGLAGTLLFSTDTQYF	TGCGCCAGCAGCCTGATTGGACTAGCGGGGACCTTACTTTTTAGCACAGATACGCAGTATTTT
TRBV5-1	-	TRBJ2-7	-	CASSFATAAYEQYF	TGCGCCAGCAGCTTCGCGACTGCAGCCTACGAGCAGTACTTC
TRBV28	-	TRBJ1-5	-	CASRGGGYSNQPQHF	TGTGCCAGCAGGGGCGGGGGTTATAGCAATCAGCCCCAGCATTTT
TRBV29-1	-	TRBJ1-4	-	CSVVSGSEKLFF	TGCAGCGTTGTATCTGGAAGTGAAAAACTGTTTTTT
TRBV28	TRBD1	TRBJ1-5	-	CASRSTGGNQPQHF	TGTGCCAGCAGGTCGACAGGGGGCAATCAGCCCCAGCATTTT
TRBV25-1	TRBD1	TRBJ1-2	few	CASSDPGTGGVYGYTF	TGTGCCAGCAGTGACCCTGGGACAGGGGGCGTCTATGGCTACACCTTC
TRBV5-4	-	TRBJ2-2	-	CASSPTGIANTGELFF	TGTGCCAGCAGCCCAACAGGGATTGCGAACACCGGGGAGCTGTTTTTT
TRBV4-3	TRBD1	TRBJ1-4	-	CASSQVLGQRSGRSTNEKLFF	TGCGCCAGCAGCCAAGTTCTGGGACAGCGATCCGGGAGATCAACTAATGAAAAACTGTTTTTT
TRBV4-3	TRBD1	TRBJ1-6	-	CASSQELDRAGSPLHF	TGCGCCAGCAGCCAAGAACTGGACAGGGCTGGATCACCCCTCCACTTT
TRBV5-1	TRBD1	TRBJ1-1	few	CASSLGTGGEAFF	TGCGCCAGCAGCCTCGGGACAGGGGGCGAAGCTTTCTTT
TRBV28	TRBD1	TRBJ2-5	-	CASSFYRGRVGETQYF	TGTGCCAGCAGTTTTTACAGGGGGCGCGTCGGAGAGACCCAGTACTTC
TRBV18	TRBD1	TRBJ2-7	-	CASSPLLGTGDEQYF	TGTGCCAGCTCACCTCTTTTAGGGACAGGGGACGAGCAGTACTTC
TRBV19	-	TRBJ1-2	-	CASRVQGGPNYGYTF	TGTGCCAGTAGGGTACAGGGAGGGCCTAACTATGGCTACACCTTC
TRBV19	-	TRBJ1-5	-	CASSIPDDQPQHF	TGTGCCAGTAGTATACCGGACGATCAGCCCCAGCATTTT
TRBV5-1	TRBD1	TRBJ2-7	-	CASSLTGTVLSYEQYF	TGCGCCAGCAGCCTCACCGGGACAGTCTTATCCTACGAGCAGTACTTC
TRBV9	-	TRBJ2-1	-	CASSVDEGNEQFF	TGTGCCAGCAGCGTAGATGAGGGGAATGAGCAGTTCTTC
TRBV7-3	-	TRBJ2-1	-	CASSFRISHNEQFF	TGTGCCAGCAGCTTCCGGATCTCTCACAATGAGCAGTTCTTC
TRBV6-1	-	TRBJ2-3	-	CASSEAPAPGTDTQYF	TGTGCCAGCAGTGAAGCTCCGGCGCCTGGCACAGATACGCAGTATTTT
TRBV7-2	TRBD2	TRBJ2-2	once	CASSFTSGGTGELFF	TGTGCCAGCAGCTTCACTAGCGGGGGGACCGGGGAGCTGTTTTTT